The entry below describes one T cell receptor (beta chain). From germline, CDR1 is GTSNPN and CDR2 SVGIG (reference sequence). Trimming took 1 base from V and 2 from J, leaving 12 bases between them. The CDR3 is 15 residues long. This sample is part of a study of blood T cell repertoires in COVID-19. Overall study context: Samples taken during acute and convalescent COVID-19 were collected in the United States, Italy and Spain. PBMCs, B-cell-depleted T cells, or T cells were the source of the cDNA or gDNA that made up the material.

Original handling: How many nucleated cells were present was estimated from reference gene primer amplification. Produced via immunoSEQ multiplex PCR; TCRdb's table is partial and in-frame only. That table gives V, J and clone size, and the DNA gave D and trimming. The table records 40,000 to 65,000 clones, around 80% of them present only once. The material sequenced was peripheral blood. The chain carries TRBV30 and TRBJ1-5; perhaps TRBD1 as D (5 bases). The TCR was taken from a human donor in a cohort sampled during active COVID-19. Here the CDR3 reads CAWSGRTRGNQPQHF. The DNA of the CDR3 is TGTGCCTGGAGTGGAAGAACCAGGGGCAATCAGCCCCAGCATTTT. The full variable domain, in which reference TRBV30 and TRBJ1-5 provide the parts outside the CDR3, is SQTIHQWPATLVQPVGSPLSLECTVEGTSNPNLYWYRQAAGRGLQLLFYSVGIGQISSEVPQNLSASRPQDRQFILSSKKLLLSDSGFYLCAWSGRTRGNQPQHFGDGTRLSIL.